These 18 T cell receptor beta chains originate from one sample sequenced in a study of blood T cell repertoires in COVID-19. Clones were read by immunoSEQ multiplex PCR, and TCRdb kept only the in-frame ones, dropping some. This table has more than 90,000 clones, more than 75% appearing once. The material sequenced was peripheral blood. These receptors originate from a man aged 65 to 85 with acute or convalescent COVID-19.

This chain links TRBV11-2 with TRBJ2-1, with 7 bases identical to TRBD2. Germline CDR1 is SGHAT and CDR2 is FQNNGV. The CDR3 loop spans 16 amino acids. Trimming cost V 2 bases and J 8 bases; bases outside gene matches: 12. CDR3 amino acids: CASSLNAGATWDEQFF. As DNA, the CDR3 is TGTGCCAGCAGCTTAAATGCGGGAGCCACTTGGGATGAGCAGTTCTTC.

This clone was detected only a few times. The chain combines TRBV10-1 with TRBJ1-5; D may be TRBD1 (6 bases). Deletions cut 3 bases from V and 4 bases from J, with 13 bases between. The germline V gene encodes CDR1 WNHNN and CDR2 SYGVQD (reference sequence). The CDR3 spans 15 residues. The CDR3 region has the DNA TGCGCCAGCAGTGATGAAGGGGGTTCAAATCAGCCCCAGCATTTT. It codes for CASSDEGGSNQPQHF.

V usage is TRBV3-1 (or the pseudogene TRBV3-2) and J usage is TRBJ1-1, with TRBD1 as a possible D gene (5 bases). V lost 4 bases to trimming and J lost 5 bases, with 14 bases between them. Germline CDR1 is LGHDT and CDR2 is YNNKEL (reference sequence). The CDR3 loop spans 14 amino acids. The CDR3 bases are TGTGCCAGCAGCCGGGCGGGGGGGTGGACTGAAGCTTTCTTT. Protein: CASSRAGGWTEAFF.

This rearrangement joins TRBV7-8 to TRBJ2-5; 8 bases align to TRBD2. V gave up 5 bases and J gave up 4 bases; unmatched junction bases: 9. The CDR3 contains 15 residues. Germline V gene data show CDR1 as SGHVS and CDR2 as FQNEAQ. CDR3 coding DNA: TGTGCCAGCAGCCTACGAGGACTAGCAGCAGAGACCCAGTACTTC. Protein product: CASSLRGLAAETQYF.

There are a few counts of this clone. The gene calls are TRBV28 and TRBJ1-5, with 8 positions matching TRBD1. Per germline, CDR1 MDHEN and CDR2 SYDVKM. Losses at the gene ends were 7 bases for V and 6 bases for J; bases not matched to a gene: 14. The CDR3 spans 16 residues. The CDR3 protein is CASTVLGQGGSQPQHF. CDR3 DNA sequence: TGTGCCAGCACCGTACTCGGACAGGGAGGGTCTCAGCCCCAGCATTTT.

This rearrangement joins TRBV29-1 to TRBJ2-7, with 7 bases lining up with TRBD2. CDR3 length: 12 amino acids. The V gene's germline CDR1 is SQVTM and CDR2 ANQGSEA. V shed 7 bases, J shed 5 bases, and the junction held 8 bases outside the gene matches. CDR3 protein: CSAEGRDNEQYF. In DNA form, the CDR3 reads TGCAGCGCCGAAGGGAGGGATAACGAGCAGTACTTC.

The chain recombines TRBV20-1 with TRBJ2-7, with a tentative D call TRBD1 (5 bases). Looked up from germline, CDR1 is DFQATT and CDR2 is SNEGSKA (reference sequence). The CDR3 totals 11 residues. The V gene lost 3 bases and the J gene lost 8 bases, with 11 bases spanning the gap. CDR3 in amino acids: CSASSGHQQYF. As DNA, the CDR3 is TGCAGTGCTAGTTCTGGACACCAGCAGTACTTC.

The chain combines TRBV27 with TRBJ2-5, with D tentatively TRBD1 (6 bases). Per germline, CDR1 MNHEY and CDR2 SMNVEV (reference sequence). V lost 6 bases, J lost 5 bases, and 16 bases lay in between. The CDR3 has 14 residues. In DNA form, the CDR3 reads TGTGCCAGCAGCCCTTGGGGGCGCGGGGAGACCCAGTACTTC. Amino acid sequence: CASSPWGRGETQYF.

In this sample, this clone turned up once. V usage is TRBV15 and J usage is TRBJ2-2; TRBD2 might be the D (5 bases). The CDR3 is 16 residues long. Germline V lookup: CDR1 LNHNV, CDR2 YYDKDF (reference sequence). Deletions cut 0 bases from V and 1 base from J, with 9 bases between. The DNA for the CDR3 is TGTGCCACCAGCAGAGACAGACTAATGAACACCGGGGAGCTGTTTTTT. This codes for CATSRDRLMNTGELFF.

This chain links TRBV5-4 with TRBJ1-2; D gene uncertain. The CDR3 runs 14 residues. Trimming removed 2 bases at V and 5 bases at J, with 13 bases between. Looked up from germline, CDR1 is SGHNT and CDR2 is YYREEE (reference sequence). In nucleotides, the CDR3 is TGTGCCAGCAGCTTAGGTTCGGAGATTTATGGCTACACCTTC. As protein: CASSLGSEIYGYTF.

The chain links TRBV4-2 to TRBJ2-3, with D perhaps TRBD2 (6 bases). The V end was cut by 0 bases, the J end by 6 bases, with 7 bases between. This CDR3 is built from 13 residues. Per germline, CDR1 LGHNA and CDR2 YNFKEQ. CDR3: CASSQDREDTQYF. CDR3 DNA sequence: TGTGCCAGCAGCCAAGATCGGGAGGATACGCAGTATTTT.

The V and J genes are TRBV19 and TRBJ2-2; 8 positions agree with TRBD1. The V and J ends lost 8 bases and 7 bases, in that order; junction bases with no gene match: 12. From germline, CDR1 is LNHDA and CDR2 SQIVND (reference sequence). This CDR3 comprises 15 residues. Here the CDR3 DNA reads TGTGCCAGTGCCGCAGGGGGCGCTTCGATCGGGGAGCTGTTTTTT. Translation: CASAAGGASIGELFF.

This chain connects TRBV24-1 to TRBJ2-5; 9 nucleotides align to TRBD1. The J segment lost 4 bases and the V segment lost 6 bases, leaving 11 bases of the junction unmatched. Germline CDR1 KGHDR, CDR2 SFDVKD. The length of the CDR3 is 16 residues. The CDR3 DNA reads TGTGCCACCAGTTCGACCCCGGGACAGGGTTTAGAGACCCAGTACTTC. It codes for CATSSTPGQGLETQYF.

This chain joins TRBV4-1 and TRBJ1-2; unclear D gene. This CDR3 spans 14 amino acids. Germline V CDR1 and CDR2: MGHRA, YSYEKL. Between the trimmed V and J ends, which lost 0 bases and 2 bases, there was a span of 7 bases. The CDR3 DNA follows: TGCGCCAGCAGCCAAGATGTAGTGAACTATGGCTACACCTTC. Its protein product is CASSQDVVNYGYTF.

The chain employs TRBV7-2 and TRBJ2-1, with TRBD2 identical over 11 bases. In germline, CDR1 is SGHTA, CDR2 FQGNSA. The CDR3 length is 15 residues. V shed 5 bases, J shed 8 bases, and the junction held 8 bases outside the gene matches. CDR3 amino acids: CASSAGLAGNHEQFF. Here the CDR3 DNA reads TGTGCCAGCAGCGCAGGACTAGCGGGTAACCATGAGCAGTTCTTC.

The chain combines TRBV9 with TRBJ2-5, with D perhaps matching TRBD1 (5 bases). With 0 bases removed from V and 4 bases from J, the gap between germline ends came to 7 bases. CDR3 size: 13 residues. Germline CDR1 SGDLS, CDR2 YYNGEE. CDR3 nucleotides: TGTGCCAGCAGCGTAGCGACAGTAGAGACCCAGTACTTC. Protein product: CASSVATVETQYF.

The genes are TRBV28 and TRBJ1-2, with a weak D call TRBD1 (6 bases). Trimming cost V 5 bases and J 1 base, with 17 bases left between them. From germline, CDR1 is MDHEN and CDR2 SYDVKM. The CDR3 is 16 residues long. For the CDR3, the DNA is TGTGCCAGCAGTCCGGGGGGGCAGGGCGTTAACTATGGCTACACCTTC. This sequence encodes CASSPGGQGVNYGYTF.

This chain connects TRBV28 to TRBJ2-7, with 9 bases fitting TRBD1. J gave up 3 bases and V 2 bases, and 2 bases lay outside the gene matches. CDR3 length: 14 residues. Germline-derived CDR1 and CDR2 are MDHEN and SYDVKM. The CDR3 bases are TGTGCCAGCAGTTTACCGGGACAGGGCTACGAGCAGTACTTC. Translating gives CASSLPGQGYEQYF. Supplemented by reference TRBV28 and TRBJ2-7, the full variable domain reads DVKVTQSSRYLVKRTGEKVFLECVQDMDHENMFWYRQDPGLGLRLIYFSYDVKMKEKGDIPEGYSVSREKKERFSLILESASTNQTSMYLCASSLPGQGYEQYFGPGTRLTVT.